The sequence of this T cell receptor beta chain was determined in a study of regulatory T cells in long-lasting Graves disease. Background on the study: Antithyroid drug intake by newly diagnosed Graves' patients had lasted under 3 months. Study findings and constraints: What was studied was peripheral blood only, and not thyroid tissue. Patients with persistent disease shared some 2,500 public clonotypes, outpacing the approximately 920 shared by new patients.

Construction of the TCR beta libraries employed iRepertoire HTBI primers in conjunction with Arm-PCR of CDR3 regions. TCRdb re-called the multiplex PCR reads with MiXCR, one entry per CDR3 protein. This table holds approximately 360,000 distinct CDR3 sequences, about an eighth found once. CDR3 length: 15 amino acids. V lost 4 bases to trimming and J lost 2 bases, with 13 bases between them. Germline-derived CDR1 and CDR2 are MGHRA and YSYEKL. The sample's time point: newly diagnosed GD, antithyroid drugs for less than 3 months. Extracted RNA from PBMCs served as the source of the TCR library. This clonotype was found many times. Its specificity is unknown. This sample was shared with a second study, whose subject was T cells in Graves' hyperthyroidism and ophthalmopathy. That investigation notes: Separation of ophthalmopathy from stable hyperthyroidism was achieved by a 13 V-J model.

The chain couples TRBV4-1 to TRBJ2-3; the D gene is possibly TRBD1 (5 bases). The source is a woman under 30 with Graves disease. Sequences were derived from peripheral blood mononuclear cells (PBMCs), sampled at new diagnosis, from a patient treated with antithyroid drugs. The CDR3: CASSLMTATTDTQYF. In DNA, the CDR3 is TGCGCCAGCAGCCTGATGACAGCGACCACAGATACGCAGTATTTT.